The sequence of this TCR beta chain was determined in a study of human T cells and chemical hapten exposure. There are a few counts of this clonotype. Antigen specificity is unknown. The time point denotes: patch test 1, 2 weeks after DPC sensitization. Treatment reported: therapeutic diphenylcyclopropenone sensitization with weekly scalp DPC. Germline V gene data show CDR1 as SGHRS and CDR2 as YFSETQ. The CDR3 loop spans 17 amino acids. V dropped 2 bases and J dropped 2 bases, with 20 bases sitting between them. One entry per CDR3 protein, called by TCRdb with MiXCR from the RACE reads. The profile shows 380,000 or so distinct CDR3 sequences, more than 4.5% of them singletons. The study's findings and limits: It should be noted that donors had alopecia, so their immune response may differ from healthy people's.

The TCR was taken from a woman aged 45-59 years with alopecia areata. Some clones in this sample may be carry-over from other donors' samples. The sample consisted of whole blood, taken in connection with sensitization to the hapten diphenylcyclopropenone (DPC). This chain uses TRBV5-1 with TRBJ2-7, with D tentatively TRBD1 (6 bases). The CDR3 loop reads CASSFPSQQGSAYEQYF. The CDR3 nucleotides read TGCGCCAGCAGCTTCCCCTCTCAACAGGGTAGCGCCTACGAGCAGTACTTC.